Listed below are T cell receptor beta chains from one sample, sequenced in a study of T cells in localized non-small cell lung cancer. The repertoire was sequenced with immunoSEQ multiplex PCR; TCRdb's copy has only in-frame clones and lacks some. The sample yields about 10,000 clones, more than 75% seen once. Source: peripheral blood, taken before any cancer treatment. These receptor sequences come from a male donor older than 55 with stage III lung adenocarcinoma. Each CDR3 is given with its conserved first and last residue. A D gene is named only where the DNA matches it firmly. Part of the rows lack a size; the others show once, few, many or a class for expanded clones.

. | TRBJ1-1 | TRBV29-1 | . | TGCAGCGTTACGGGGGGTTGGAACACTGAAGCTTTCTTT | CSVTGGWNTEAFF
. | TRBJ2-1 | TRBV11-1 | once | TGTGCCAGCAGCCCGACTAGTTTAGGGCAGTTCTTC | CASSPTSLGQFF
TRBD2 | TRBJ2-5 | TRBV6-5 | . | TGTGCCAGCAGAAAGACTAGCGGACAAGAGACCCAGTACTTC | CASRKTSGQETQYF
. | TRBJ1-5 | TRBV21-1 | . | TGTGCCAGCAGCACCGAGGAAGTTTCGGGCAGCCCGGGACCCCAGCATTTT | CASSTEEVSGSPGPQHF
. | TRBJ1-5 | TRBV7-8 | . | TGTGCCAGCAGCTTAGACAGGGCTCATCAGCCCCAGCATTTT | CASSLDRAHQPQHF
TRBD1 | TRBJ1-6 | TRBV6-5 | . | TGTGCCAGCAGCATGGGACAGAGACCAAATTCACCCCTCCACTTT | CASSMGQRPNSPLHF
TRBD1 | TRBJ2-7 | TRBV25-1 | . | TGTGCCAGCAGTGAATACGACAGGGCATTGGGCTACGAGCAGTACTTC | CASSEYDRALGYEQYF
. | TRBJ2-5 | TRBV15 | . | TGTGCCACCAGTTCTGGCGGGGCCCAAGAGACCCAGTACTTC | CATSSGGAQETQYF
. | TRBJ2-7 | TRBV5-6 | . | TGTGCCAGCAGCTTGGGGGACGAGCAGTACTTC | CASSLGDEQYF
. | TRBJ1-4 | TRBV29-1 | . | TGCAGCGTTGAATTAACGGACCGGACTAAACTGTTTTTT | CSVELTDRTKLFF
TRBD1 | TRBJ2-3 | TRBV7-9 | . | TGTGCCAGCAGCTCAGGGGGAGATACGCAGTATTTT | CASSSGGDTQYF
. | TRBJ2-3 | TRBV5-4 | . | TGTGCCAGCAGCTTGGAGCTGATGAGCACAGATAAGCAGTATTTT | CASSLELMSTDKQYF
. | TRBJ2-7 | TRBV6-5 | . | TGTGCCAGCAGTTATAACCGCCCGACAATCGGTTTCGAGCAGTACTTC | CASSYNRPTIGFEQYF
TRBD1 | TRBJ1-1 | TRBV11-2 | . | TGTGCCAGCAGCTTCGGACAGGGCCTTGAAGCTTTCTTT | CASSFGQGLEAFF
TRBD2 | TRBJ2-2 | TRBV5-4 | . | TGTGCCAGCAGCTTGGAACTGAGCGGGGCCGGGGAGCTGTTTTTT | CASSLELSGAGELFF
TRBD1 | TRBJ2-3 | TRBV2 | . | TGTGCCAGCCTTGAGGCCGGGACAGGGGTCACAGATACGCAGTATTTT | CASLEAGTGVTDTQYF
TRBD1 | TRBJ2-7 | TRBV19 | . | TGTGCCAGTAGTCCAAAGAAGGGGGCCGCCTACGAGCAGTACTTC | CASSPKKGAAYEQYF
TRBD1 | TRBJ1-3 | TRBV2 | . | TGTGCCAGCCGGGGACAGAACTCTGGAAACACCATATATTTT | CASRGQNSGNTIYF
. | TRBJ1-1 | TRBV7-8 | . | TGTGCCAGCAGCTTAAAGCGGGGGCTGAACACTGAAGCTTTCTTT | CASSLKRGLNTEAFF
. | TRBJ2-7 | TRBV5-1 | . | TGCGCCAGCAACCCCCAGGAGGGAACCTACGAGCAGTACTTC | CASNPQEGTYEQYF
. | TRBJ2-5 | TRBV7-3 | . | TGTGCCAGCAGCTCGTTAGGACTACCGGGGGAGACCCAGTACTTC | CASSSLGLPGETQYF
. | TRBJ2-3 | TRBV10-2 | . | TGCGCCGGCAGTGACCCGGGATCTAGCACAGATACGCAGTATTTT | CAGSDPGSSTDTQYF
. | TRBJ1-2 | TRBV5-1 | . | TGCGCCAGCAGCTCTGACGGGGGTGGCTATGGCTACACCTTC | CASSSDGGGYGYTF
TRBD2 | TRBJ2-3 | TRBV5-1 | . | TGCGCCAGCAGCAGTATTCTAGCGGGGGGGCACACAGATACGCAGTATTTT | CASSSILAGGHTDTQYF
TRBD2 | TRBJ2-7 | TRBV5-1 | . | TGCGCCAGCAGCGGGACTAGCGGGAAGGTTCTGAGCGAGCAGTACTTC | CASSGTSGKVLSEQYF
. | TRBJ1-5 | TRBV5-1 | . | TGCGCCAGCAGCCCCGACGGAGATCAGCCCCAGCATTTT | CASSPDGDQPQHF
. | TRBJ2-7 | TRBV5-1 | . | TGCGCCAGCAGCTTGAAAGGGAGAGGCGAGCAGTACTTC | CASSLKGRGEQYF
. | TRBJ1-3 | TRBV28 | . | TGTGCCAGCGGGCAATCAGGGGACGCTGGAAACACCATATATTTT | CASGQSGDAGNTIYF
. | TRBJ2-4 | TRBV28 | . | TGTGCCTCCTGGACTGGGAACATTCAGTACTTC | CASWTGNIQYF
. | TRBJ2-1 | TRBV5-1 | . | TGCGCCAGCAGCTTGGCCTGGTCCTACAATGAGCAGTTCTTC | CASSLAWSYNEQFF
. | TRBJ2-7 | TRBV4-3 | once | TGCGCCAGCAGCCAAGATCGGGGCAGTTCCTACGAGCAGTACTTC | CASSQDRGSSYEQYF
TRBD1 | TRBJ1-1 | TRBV29-1 | once | TGCAGCGTAGCTCGGGACAGTTCGAACACTGAAGCTTTCTTT | CSVARDSSNTEAFF
. | TRBJ2-5 | TRBV15 | . | TGTGCCACCAGCAGAGACTTGGGGGGATCAGAGACCCAGTACTTC | CATSRDLGGSETQYF
. | TRBJ2-6 | TRBV4-3 | once | TGCGCCAGCAGCCATTCTTACTTTTCTGGGGCCAACGTCCTGACTTTC | CASSHSYFSGANVLTF
TRBD1 | TRBJ1-1 | TRBV19 | . | TGTGCCAGTAGAAGTAGACGACAGGGGGCAATTGAGTACGCTGAAGCTTTCTTT | CASRSRRQGAIEYAEAFF
TRBD1 | TRBJ1-2 | TRBV27 | . | TGTGCCAGCAGTTACAGGGGAATAGGTGGCTACACCTTC | CASSYRGIGGYTF
. | TRBJ2-5 | TRBV9 | . | TGTGCCAGCAGCGTAGGACGGGGGATTGCGACCCAGTACTTC | CASSVGRGIATQYF
. | TRBJ2-3 | TRBV9 | few | TGTGCCAGCAGCCCACAACAGGGTCTTGCAGATACGCAGTATTTT | CASSPQQGLADTQYF
. | TRBJ1-2 | TRBV28 | . | TGTGCCAGCAGTTTACATGGCAGGGGATATGGCTACACCTTC | CASSLHGRGYGYTF
. | TRBJ2-1 | TRBV7-3 | . | TGTGCCAGCAGCCTCTTCAGGGCCGCCGAGCAGTTCTTC | CASSLFRAAEQFF
TRBD1 | TRBJ1-1 | TRBV5-4 | . | TGTGCCAGCAGATCCGGACAGGGGGACACTGAAGCTTTCTTT | CASRSGQGDTEAFF
TRBD2 | TRBJ2-7 | TRBV5-1 | . | TGCGCCAGCAGCTTGGGGCGGGGGGGCCTGTACGAGCAGTACTTC | CASSLGRGGLYEQYF
. | TRBJ2-5 | TRBV5-4 | once | TGTGCCAGCAGCTTGGATCCTAGCGCTAGGGGGGAGACCCAGTACTTC | CASSLDPSARGETQYF
TRBD2 | TRBJ2-7 | TRBV11-2 | . | TGTGCCAGCAGCTGGCGGGGGAACTACGAGCAGTACTTC | CASSWRGNYEQYF
TRBD1 | TRBJ2-1 | TRBV9 | . | TGTGCCAGCAACGTACTCGGGACAGGGGGCAAAAATGAGCAGTTCTTC | CASNVLGTGGKNEQFF
TRBD2 | TRBJ2-5 | TRBV19 | . | TGTGCCAGTAGTGGACTAGCGGGAGATGGGGGGAAGACCCAGTACTTC | CASSGLAGDGGKTQYF
TRBD2 | TRBJ2-7 | TRBV5-4 | . | TGTGCCAGCAGCCCGGGGACTAGCGGGGGAAGCTCCTACGAGCAGTACTTC | CASSPGTSGGSSYEQYF
. | TRBJ1-1 | TRBV6-5 | . | TGTGCCAGCAGTTACGGGCCCGGCACTGAAGCTTTCTTT | CASSYGPGTEAFF
. | TRBJ2-2 | TRBV7-2 | . | TGTGCCAGCAGGGCGTTTGTCGGAGGTTGGGAGGACACCGGGGAGCTGTTTTTT | CASRAFVGGWEDTGELFF
TRBD1 | TRBJ2-7 | TRBV5-1 | . | TGCGCCAGCAGCTTGGGTTCAGGGACAGGGGGAAGCTACGAGCAGTACTTC | CASSLGSGTGGSYEQYF
TRBD1 | TRBJ1-2 | TRBV6-5 | . | TGCGCCAGCAGTCACAGGGACAGGGGTAACTATGGCTACACCTTC | CASSHRDRGNYGYTF
. | TRBJ1-5 | TRBV10-2 | . | TGCGCCAGCAGTGAGTCGAAAGAGGGGCCCCAGCATTTT | CASSESKEGPQHF
. | TRBJ1-3 | TRBV28 | . | TGTGCCAGCAGCTTAACAGGGTATTCTGGAAACACCATATATTTT | CASSLTGYSGNTIYF
TRBD1 | TRBJ1-5 | TRBV5-1 | . | TGCGCCAGCAGCTTGGGGGACAGGGAGGTGGGCAATCAGCCCCAGCATTTT | CASSLGDREVGNQPQHF
TRBD2 | TRBJ2-3 | TRBV7-7 | . | TGTGCTAGCAGCTTAGAACTAGCGGGGGCCTGGGATACGCAGTATTTT | CASSLELAGAWDTQYF
. | TRBJ2-7 | TRBV7-9 | . | TGTGCCAGCAGCCTGACGGCCCCCGAGCAGTACTTC | CASSLTAPEQYF
TRBD1 | TRBJ2-5 | TRBV5-4 | . | TGTGCCAGCAGCTTGGTGGGGACAGGGGAAGAGACCCAGTACTTC | CASSLVGTGEETQYF
. | TRBJ2-6 | TRBV5-8 | . | TGTGCCAGCAGCTTGGGGACAGCTGGGGCCAACGTCCTGACTTTC | CASSLGTAGANVLTF
. | TRBJ1-1 | TRBV12-5 | medium-sized | TGTGCTAGTGGTTTGGCCACTTCCACTGAAGCTTTCTTT | CASGLATSTEAFF
TRBD1 | TRBJ2-5 | TRBV2 | . | TGTGCCAGCAGTCGTAACGACAGGGAAGAGACCCAGTACTTC | CASSRNDREETQYF